The 7 T cell receptor beta chains below come from one sample, sequenced in a study of T cell responses to AZD1222 COVID-19 vaccine. Libraries were prepared by immunoSEQ multiplex PCR; TCRdb keeps only in-frame clonotypes and omits some of them. The table has fewer than 200,000 clones, around nine tenths seen once. Sample: peripheral blood, taken on day 0 of AZD1222 vaccination. The receptors were sampled from an adult in good health.

The rearrangement joins TRBV6-5 to TRBJ2-7, with a possible D match to TRBD1 (6 bases). The germline gives CDR1 MNHEY, CDR2 SVGAGI. The CDR3 covers 15 residues. Between the trimmed V and J ends, which lost 2 bases and 0 bases, there was a span of 11 bases. Written as DNA, the CDR3 is TGTGCCAGCAGTTACGAGGGGGTAAACTCCTACGAGCAGTACTTC. Protein: CASSYEGVNSYEQYF.

This chain joins TRBV5-6 and TRBJ1-6; TRBD1 might be the D (6 bases). CDR3 length equals 17 residues. CDR1 is SGHDT and CDR2 is YYEEEE in the germline V gene. V lost 3 bases and J lost 2, with 15 bases in between. The CDR3 is CASSSFLQGTYNSPLHF. In DNA, the CDR3 is TGTGCCAGCAGCTCCTTCCTACAGGGAACCTATAATTCACCCCTCCACTTT. Full variable domain (missing parts from reference TRBV5-6 and TRBJ1-6): DAGVTQSPTHLIKTRGQQVTLRCSPKSGHDTVSWYQQALGQGPQFIFQYYEEEERQRGNFPDRFSGHQFPNYSSELNVNALLLGDSALYLCASSSFLQGTYNSPLHFGNGTRLTVT.

The chain is built from TRBV3-1 (or the pseudogene TRBV3-2) and TRBJ1-5; D gene unclear. The CDR3 covers 11 residues. Trimming left V 8 bases short and J 1 base short, with 3 bases between. Germline loops: CDR1 LGHDT, CDR2 YNNKEL (reference sequence). This CDR3 is CASGSNQPQHF. As DNA, the CDR3 is TGTGCCAGCGGCAGCAATCAGCCCCAGCATTTT.

The chain links TRBV5-1 to TRBJ2-7, with a weak D call TRBD1 (6 bases). CDR3 length: 16 residues. Germline-derived CDR1 and CDR2 are SGHRS and YFSETQ. Deletions cut 0 bases from V and 4 bases from J, with 17 bases between. For the CDR3, the DNA is TGCGCCAGCAGCTTGGGTGTTGGACAGAGGGCTTACGAGCAGTACTTC. Protein product: CASSLGVGQRAYEQYF.

The J gene is TRBJ2-2, the V gene TRBV14; 7 nucleotides align to TRBD1. Trimming at V came to 3 bases and at J to 1 base, leaving 2 bases not matched to a gene. Germline V CDR1 and CDR2: SGHDN, FVKESK. This CDR3 is built from 15 residues. The CDR3 coding sequence is TGTGCCAGCAGCCAGGGACAGATGAACACCGGGGAGCTGTTTTTT. It encodes CASSQGQMNTGELFF. The whole variable domain, filled in from reference TRBV14 and TRBJ2-2, reads EAGVTQFPSHSVIEKGQTVTLRCDPISGHDNLYWYRRVMGKEIKFLLHFVKESKQDESGMPNNRFLAERTGGTYSTLKVQPAELEDSGVYFCASSQGQMNTGELFFGEGSRLTVL.

The genes are TRBV5-4 and TRBJ2-7, with 8 bases lining up with TRBD2. The V gene end was trimmed by 5 bases and the J gene end by 9 bases; junction bases not matched to a gene: 10. Germline CDR1 and CDR2: SGHNT and YYREEE (reference sequence). This CDR3 contains 13 residues. The CDR3 sequence: CASRTDLAGVQYF. The DNA of the CDR3 is TGTGCCAGCAGAACGGACCTAGCGGGTGTGCAGTACTTC.

The chain uses TRBV29-1 and TRBJ2-7; D perhaps matches TRBD1 (6 bases). The CDR3 covers 13 residues. Trimming left V 5 bases short and J 3 bases short, with 14 bases between. CDR1 is SQVTM, CDR2 ANQGSEA, per germline. The DNA of the CDR3 is TGCAGCGTTTCCCCCCAGGGGCTCTACGAGCAGTACTTC. It specifies CSVSPQGLYEQYF.